This is a list of T cell receptor beta chains from one sample in a study of blood T cell repertoires in COVID-19. Measured with immunoSEQ multiplex PCR; TCRdb has only the in-frame clones, and not every one. The sample carries 200,000 to 300,000 clones, over 75% recorded once. Sequenced input: peripheral blood. The receptors here all came from an elderly woman with acute or convalescent COVID-19. CDR3s include the opening cysteine and the closing phenylalanine or tryptophan. The D gene is left open where the match is weak. A row's size may be missing; if present it is once, few, many or a size class.

j_call v_call clone_size d_call cdr3_aa cdr3_nt
TRBJ1-1 TRBV19 . TRBD1 CASSKDRGNTEAFF TGTGCCAGTAGTAAGGACAGGGGGAACACTGAAGCTTTCTTT
TRBJ2-7 TRBV6-5 . . CATPPDSPAYEQYF TGTGCCACCCCCCCGGACAGTCCCGCCTACGAGCAGTACTTC
TRBJ2-3 TRBV7-3 . TRBD2 CASSLGLLADTDTQYF TGTGCCAGCAGCTTAGGGCTCCTAGCGGACACAGATACGCAGTATTTT
TRBJ1-4 TRBV7-7 . . CASSYRENEKLFF TGTGCCAGCAGCTACAGGGAGAATGAAAAACTGTTTTTT
TRBJ2-5 TRBV2 once . CASRWRDSGETQYF TGTGCCAGCAGATGGAGGGACAGTGGAGAGACCCAGTACTTC
TRBJ2-7 TRBV11-2 . TRBD1 CASSLDWTGYEQYF TGTGCCAGCAGCTTAGACTGGACAGGCTACGAGCAGTACTTC
TRBJ2-1 TRBV5-1 . TRBD2 CASSRPSLVAGGNEQFF TGCGCCAGCAGCCGACCAAGTCTCGTAGCGGGGGGCAATGAGCAGTTCTTC
TRBJ2-7 TRBV7-9 . TRBD1 CASSLEGTGGSDEQYF TGTGCCAGCAGCTTAGAAGGGACAGGGGGTTCTGACGAGCAGTACTTC
TRBJ2-7 TRBV5-1 . . CASSLGLYEQYF TGCGCCAGCAGCCTCGGTCTCTACGAGCAGTACTTC
TRBJ1-2 TRBV28 . . CASSFQGIPLYGYTF TGTGCCAGCAGTTTTCAGGGGATCCCCCTCTATGGCTACACCTTC
TRBJ1-5 TRBV28 . . CASSLSSNQPQHF TGTGCCAGCAGTTTGAGTAGCAATCAGCCCCAGCATTTT
TRBJ1-6 TRBV6-6 . . CASSYSGNYNSPLHF TGTGCCAGCAGTTACTCGGGCAATTATAATTCACCCCTCCACTTT
TRBJ2-5 TRBV27 once TRBD1 CASRTGGPVFEETQYF TGTGCCAGCAGGACAGGGGGCCCGGTCTTCGAAGAGACCCAGTACTTC
TRBJ2-5 TRBV2 . . CASRMTWYQETQYF TGTGCCAGCAGAATGACATGGTACCAAGAGACCCAGTACTTC
TRBJ2-7 TRBV19 few TRBD2 CASSSGRASYEQYF TGTGCCAGTAGTAGCGGGAGGGCATCCTACGAGCAGTACTTC
TRBJ1-2 TRBV2 few . CASSESLQSYGYTF TGTGCCAGCAGTGAAAGTTTACAGAGCTATGGCTACACCTTC
TRBJ2-1 TRBV9 . TRBD2 CASSAGTSGVNEQFF TGTGCCAGCAGCGCTGGGACTAGCGGGGTCAATGAGCAGTTCTTC
TRBJ1-5 TRBV19 . TRBD1 CASNLDRRDQPQHF TGTGCCAGTAATCTGGACAGGCGGGATCAGCCCCAGCATTTT
TRBJ1-4 TRBV7-2 . TRBD1 CASSLGDRPTNEKLFF TGTGCCAGCAGCTTAGGGGACAGGCCAACTAATGAAAAACTGTTTTTT
TRBJ2-1 TRBV25-1 once TRBD1 CASSASGTGRDEQFF TGTGCCAGCAGTGCCTCCGGGACAGGGAGGGATGAGCAGTTCTTC
TRBJ2-3 TRBV15 . TRBD1 CATSRGQHTDTQYF TGTGCCACCAGCCGGGGACAGCACACAGATACGCAGTATTTT
TRBJ2-5 TRBV4-1 . TRBD2 CASSQSQLASGQETQYF TGCGCCAGCAGCCAGTCCCAGCTGGCTAGCGGACAAGAGACCCAGTACTTC
TRBJ2-1 TRBV5-1 once . CASSIRQASSYNEQFF TGCGCCAGCAGCATCAGACAGGCTAGCTCCTACAATGAGCAGTTCTTC
TRBJ1-5 TRBV27 . . CASSEQTGSNQPQHF TGTGCCAGCAGTGAACAGACAGGTAGCAATCAGCCCCAGCATTTT
TRBJ1-2 TRBV6-4 . . CANRECGYTF TGTGCTAACAGGGAGTGTGGCTACACCTTC
TRBJ2-3 TRBV5-5 . TRBD2 CASSLGLAPDTQYF TGTGCCAGCAGCTTGGGACTAGCCCCAGATACGCAGTATTTT
TRBJ2-2 TRBV12-5 . . CASGLVLFRGTGELFF TGTGCTAGTGGTTTGGTTCTTTTCAGGGGCACCGGGGAGCTGTTTTTT
TRBJ2-7 TRBV15 . TRBD1 CATSSGQGALSYEQYF TGTGCCACCAGCAGTGGACAGGGGGCTTTATCCTACGAGCAGTACTTC
TRBJ2-1 TRBV6-5 . TRBD1 CATGGTGWRGEQFF TGTGCCACCGGCGGGACAGGGTGGCGGGGGGAGCAGTTCTTC
TRBJ2-7 TRBV2 once TRBD1 CASSPTGGPLYEQYF TGTGCCAGCAGCCCCACAGGGGGACCCTTGTACGAGCAGTACTTC
TRBJ2-7 TRBV7-2 once . CASSLRSGVIDYEQYF TGTGCCAGCAGCTTAAGATCCGGGGTAATTGACTACGAGCAGTACTTC
TRBJ1-2 TRBV5-8 . . CASGQIYGYTF TGTGCCAGCGGACAGATTTATGGCTACACCTTC
TRBJ2-2 TRBV7-2 . TRBD2 CASSLAPSGGTTGELFF TGTGCCAGCAGCTTAGCTCCTAGCGGGGGGACGACCGGGGAGCTGTTTTTT
TRBJ2-6 TRBV11-2 . . CASSLDPGAGANVLTF TGTGCCAGCAGCTTAGACCCAGGGGCTGGGGCCAACGTCCTGACTTTC